The 31 T cell receptor beta chains in this list originate from one sample, sequenced in a study of blood T cell repertoires in COVID-19. Produced via immunoSEQ multiplex PCR; TCRdb's table is partial and in-frame only. This sample has fewer than 200,000 clones, with more than 75% found just once. Sequenced: peripheral blood. The receptors were gathered from a man aged 45-65 years who had recovered from COVID-19.

The V call is TRBV5-1, the J call TRBJ2-7; tentative D call: TRBD1 (5 bases). Germline CDR1 SGHRS, CDR2 YFSETQ. V lost 2 bases to trimming and J lost 5 bases, with 14 bases between them. This CDR3 comprises 14 residues. CDR3 in amino acids: CASSFDSSSNEQYF. DNA for the CDR3: TGCGCCAGCAGCTTCGACAGTTCATCCAACGAGCAGTACTTC.

The chain employs TRBV3-1 (or the pseudogene TRBV3-2) and TRBJ2-1; 7 nucleotides line up with TRBD2. CDR1 LGHDT and CDR2 YNNKEL come from the germline V gene (reference sequence). The CDR3 spans 17 residues. With 1 base clipped from V and 0 bases from J, the junction kept 6 bases outside the gene matches. The CDR3 reads CASSQGHKRGSYNEQFF. The CDR3 bases are TGTGCCAGCAGCCAAGGTCATAAGCGGGGCTCCTACAATGAGCAGTTCTTC.

The chain uses TRBV5-4 and TRBJ2-3; no firm D call. The CDR3 has 14 residues. Trimming shortened V by 0 bases and J by 1 base, and 6 bases separated the two germline ends. The germline gives CDR1 SGHNT, CDR2 YYREEE (reference sequence). CDR3 nucleotides: TGTGCCAGCAGCTTGGAGGCGGGCACAGATACGCAGTATTTT. Translation gives CASSLEAGTDTQYF.

The chain couples TRBV19 to TRBJ1-3; the match to TRBD1 covers 10 bases. The CDR3 is 14 residues long. Germline CDR1 and CDR2: LNHDA and SQIVND (reference sequence). The ends lost 11 bases at V and 2 bases at J; junction bases unmatched: 6. CDR3 in amino acids: CAADRGLAGNTIYF. In DNA, the CDR3 is TGTGCCGCAGACAGGGGGCTTGCTGGAAACACCATATATTTT.

This chain links TRBV5-4 with TRBJ1-6; TRBD1 matches at 7 bases. The CDR3 consists of 15 residues. Germline assignment: CDR1 SGHNT and CDR2 YYREEE (reference sequence). V gave up 5 bases and J gave up 4 bases; unmatched junction bases: 6. CDR3 sequence reads: CASSVPGGYNSPLHF. Here the CDR3 DNA reads TGTGCCAGCAGTGTGCCAGGGGGGTATAATTCACCCCTCCACTTT.

The chain links TRBV10-3 to TRBJ2-1; 11 nucleotides agree with TRBD2. The CDR3 consists of 15 residues. In germline, CDR1 is ENHRY, CDR2 SYGVKD. The junction had 1 base not matched to a gene; V was cut back by 2 bases and J by 4 bases. In nucleotides, the CDR3 is TGTGCCATCAGTGAGAGGACTAGCGGGTACAATGAGCAGTTCTTC. Amino acids: CAISERTSGYNEQFF.

The chain links TRBV19 to TRBJ2-5; 9 bases agree with TRBD1. The CDR3 has 14 amino acids. Trimming removed 4 bases from V and 5 bases from J; junction bases left unmatched: 5. CDR1 is LNHDA and CDR2 is SQIVND in the germline V gene (reference sequence). The CDR3 loop reads CASSTDRGRETQYF. In nucleotides, the CDR3 is TGTGCCAGTAGTACGGACAGGGGTCGCGAGACCCAGTACTTC.

This clone was seen a single time. This chain uses TRBV6-7 with TRBJ1-1; D call uncertain. TRBV6-7 counts as an open reading frame of uncertain function. The CDR3 sequence is 13 residues long. V was clipped by 8 bases and J by 1 base, with 11 bases between them. CDR3 loop: CASYGLTNTEAFF. CDR3 sequence (DNA): TGTGCCAGCTATGGACTGACGAACACTGAAGCTTTCTTT.

The chain combines TRBV11-2 with TRBJ2-1; D is undetermined. V was trimmed by 1 base and J by 12 bases, leaving 10 bases between them. This CDR3 comprises 12 residues. CDR1 is SGHAT and CDR2 is FQNNGV in the germline V gene. The CDR3 DNA is TGTGCCAGCAGCTTAGCCGGAGTCGGGCAGTTCTTC. The encoded protein is CASSLAGVGQFF.

The sample holds one count of this clone. V usage is TRBV9 and J usage is TRBJ2-7; D might be TRBD1 (6 bases). Trimming took 3 bases from V and 5 from J, leaving 9 bases between them. The CDR3 extends over 12 amino acids. The V gene's germline CDR1 is SGDLS and CDR2 YYNGEE. As DNA, the CDR3 is TGTGCCAGCAGCGCAGGGGACCACGAGCAGTACTTC. Translating it yields CASSAGDHEQYF.

CDR3 bases: TGTGCCAGCAGTTCCCGGACAGGTGTCTCTGGAAACACCATATATTTT. It codes for CASSSRTGVSGNTIYF. This chain uses TRBV6-5 with TRBJ1-3, with 7 bases identical to TRBD1. With V trimmed by 4 bases and J by 0 bases, 6 bases remained unmatched. CDR1 and CDR2 (germline): MNHEY, SVGAGI. This CDR3 comprises 16 residues.

The chain is built from TRBV7-6 and TRBJ1-1, with no clear D. CDR1 and CDR2 (germline): SGHVS, FNYEAQ. V lost 1 base, J lost 1 base, and 10 bases lay in between. The CDR3 extends over 15 amino acids. The CDR3 region is CASSLDGGRNTEAFF. The CDR3 region has the DNA TGTGCCAGCAGCTTAGATGGAGGGCGGAACACTGAAGCTTTCTTT.

The chain links TRBV19 to TRBJ2-3; 10 nucleotides align to TRBD2. Trimming cost V 4 bases and J 1 base; bases outside gene matches: 5. CDR1 and CDR2 from the germline V gene are LNHDA and SQIVND (reference sequence). The CDR3 runs 16 residues. The CDR3 reads CASSTSGRSGTDTQYF. CDR3 DNA sequence: TGTGCCAGTAGTACTAGCGGGAGAAGTGGCACAGATACGCAGTATTTT.

The genes are TRBV7-2 and TRBJ2-3; weak D call: TRBD1 (6 bases). V was clipped by 1 base and J by 4 bases, with 21 bases between them. The CDR3 runs 18 residues. The V gene's germline CDR1 is SGHTA and CDR2 FQGNSA. The CDR3: CASSLVPTGSGYADTQYF. The CDR3 DNA reads as TGTGCCAGCAGCTTAGTACCCACAGGGAGTGGATACGCAGATACGCAGTATTTT.

The chain employs TRBV29-1 and TRBJ2-1, with 7 positions matching TRBD1. The trim removed 6 bases at V and 10 bases at J, leaving 9 bases unmatched. From germline, CDR1 is SQVTM and CDR2 ANQGSEA. This CDR3 contains 12 residues. The CDR3 sequence is CSVNDGDREQFF. Here the CDR3 DNA reads TGCAGCGTCAACGATGGGGACAGAGAGCAGTTCTTC.

V gene TRBV7-3 combines with J gene TRBJ2-1, with 9 bases identical to TRBD2. This CDR3 spans 17 amino acids. Germline V gene lookup returns CDR1 SGHTA and CDR2 FQGTGA. The V and J ends lost 6 bases and 8 bases, in that order; junction bases with no gene match: 17. The CDR3 reads CASSSQIPGTSFDEQFF. In nucleotides, the CDR3 is TGTGCCAGCAGTTCACAAATACCCGGGACTAGCTTTGATGAGCAGTTCTTC.

This chain connects TRBV11-2 to TRBJ2-7; no reliable D call. Germline values: CDR1 SGHAT, CDR2 FQNNGV. The CDR3 loop spans 16 amino acids. The germline V and J ends were trimmed by 3 bases and 4 bases, with 19 bases remaining between them. The CDR3 loop reads CASSFSSVGATYEQYF. In nucleotides, the CDR3 is TGTGCCAGCAGCTTTTCCAGCGTAGGAGCCACTTACGAGCAGTACTTC. Using reference TRBV11-2 and TRBJ2-7 for the parts outside the CDR3, the full variable domain is EAGVAQSPRYKIIEKRQSVAFWCNPISGHATLYWYQQILGQGPKLLIQFQNNGVVDDSQLPKDRFSAERLKGVDSTLKIQPAKLEDSAVYLCASSFSSVGATYEQYFGPGTRLTVT.

The rearrangement joins TRBV4-3 to TRBJ1-1; D is possibly TRBD1 (5 bases). The CDR3 length is 16 residues. The germline CDR1 and CDR2 sequences are LGHNA and YSLEER. Trimming shortened V by 0 bases and J by 1 base, and 12 bases separated the two germline ends. CDR3 DNA sequence: TGCGCCAGCAGCCAAGATCTTGGCGGGGGGAACACTGAAGCTTTCTTT. Protein sequence: CASSQDLGGGNTEAFF.

The rearrangement links TRBV5-1 to TRBJ1-1; 7 positions match TRBD1. The CDR3 loop spans 14 amino acids. Germline assignment: CDR1 SGHRS and CDR2 YFSETQ. V dropped 2 bases and J dropped 4; count of bases not matched to a gene: 5. The CDR3 here is CASSFDRAATEAFF. CDR3 sequence (DNA): TGCGCCAGCAGCTTCGACAGGGCGGCCACTGAAGCTTTCTTT.

The rearrangement joins TRBV25-1 to TRBJ1-3, with D perhaps TRBD1 (6 bases). This CDR3 is 14 amino acids long. In germline, CDR1 is MGHDK, CDR2 SYGVNS. V lost 4 bases to trimming and J lost 2 bases, with 9 bases between them. The CDR3 coding sequence is TGTGCCAGCAGTGCAGGGGCACCTGGAAACACCATATATTTT. It codes for CASSAGAPGNTIYF.

The chain is built from TRBV19 and TRBJ2-2; TRBD1 matches 7 bases. Germline V gene sequence: CDR1 LNHDA, CDR2 SQIVND (reference sequence). The CDR3 covers 16 residues. The J segment lost 7 bases and the V segment lost 4 bases, leaving 12 bases of the junction unmatched. As DNA, the CDR3 is TGTGCCAGTAGTACCAACGGACAGGCGAGCGGCGGGGAGCTGTTTTTT. Protein sequence: CASSTNGQASGGELFF.

This clone was seen just once. The CDR3 DNA is TGTGCCAGCAGCTCGGACAGGAGCTATGGCTACACCTTC. Its protein product is CASSSDRSYGYTF. This chain connects TRBV7-2 to TRBJ1-2, with TRBD1 identical over 7 bases. After removal of 4 bases from V and 4 bases from J, the junction contained 3 bases not matched to a gene. CDR3 length: 13 residues. From germline, CDR1 is SGHTA and CDR2 FQGNSA.

The chain uses TRBV5-4 and TRBJ1-1, with 7 bases aligning to TRBD1. This CDR3 is built from 13 residues. The J segment lost 6 bases and the V segment lost 4 bases, leaving 6 bases of the junction unmatched. Per germline, CDR1 SGHNT and CDR2 YYREEE (reference sequence). In DNA form, the CDR3 reads TGTGCCAGCAGCCGGGACAGCAGAGCTGAAGCTTTCTTT. Amino acids: CASSRDSRAEAFF. Drawing the rest from reference TRBV5-4 and TRBJ1-1, the complete variable domain is ETGVTQSPTHLIKTRGQQVTLRCSSQSGHNTVSWYQQALGQGPQFIFQYYREEENGRGNFPPRFSGLQFPNYSSELNVNALELDDSALYLCASSRDSRAEAFFGQGTRLTVV.

This clone was recorded a few times. The J gene is TRBJ1-1, the V gene TRBV2; no reliable D call. The CDR3 is made up of 15 amino acids. CDR1 SNHLY and CDR2 FYNNEI come from the germline V gene. V was clipped by 6 bases and J by 4 bases, with 18 bases between them. The chain's CDR3 is CASRPTLTGRTEAFF. The DNA for the CDR3 is TGTGCCAGCAGGCCCACGCTAACGGGTCGCACTGAAGCTTTCTTT.

J is TRBJ2-1 and V is TRBV7-3; 10 bases are a match to TRBD2. V lost 0 bases, J lost 2 bases, and 10 bases stayed unmatched. The CDR3 has 19 amino acids. The germline CDR1 and CDR2 sequences are SGHTA and FQGTGA. CDR3 region: CASSLTGSSGSRPYNEQFF. The CDR3 bases are TGTGCCAGCAGCTTAACTGGTTCTAGCGGGAGCCGGCCCTACAATGAGCAGTTCTTC.

The chain links TRBV9 to TRBJ1-4; D perhaps matches TRBD1 (5 bases). CDR1 and CDR2 (germline): SGDLS, YYNGEE. The CDR3 is 18 residues long. Trimming stripped 0 bases from V and 0 bases from J, with 15 bases between. CDR3 sequence (DNA): TGTGCCAGCAGCGTAGATACAGGCCCGCCTGCAACTAATGAAAAACTGTTTTTT. This translates into CASSVDTGPPATNEKLFF.

The J gene is TRBJ2-7, the V gene TRBV14, with TRBD1 identical over 7 bases. The CDR3 is 15 residues long. Germline lookup yields CDR1 SGHDN and CDR2 FVKESK. The junction had 11 bases not matched to a gene; V was cut back by 4 bases and J by 5 bases. CDR3 nucleotide sequence: TGTGCCAGCAGCCCGAACCGCAGGGGGTCGAACGAGCAGTACTTC. Translating gives CASSPNRRGSNEQYF. The entire variable domain, with the rest obtained from reference TRBV14 and TRBJ2-7, is as follows: EAGVTQFPSHSVIEKGQTVTLRCDPISGHDNLYWYRRVMGKEIKFLLHFVKESKQDESGMPNNRFLAERTGGTYSTLKVQPAELEDSGVYFCASSPNRRGSNEQYFGPGTRLTVT.

V is TRBV19 and J is TRBJ2-1; 12 nucleotides agree with TRBD2. Trimming cost V 6 bases and J 8 bases; bases outside gene matches: 5. Germline assignment: CDR1 LNHDA and CDR2 SQIVND (reference sequence). This CDR3 has 14 amino acids. The CDR3 coding sequence is TGTGCCAGTAGCCTAGCGGGGGGGCCTTATGAGCAGTTCTTC. This codes for CASSLAGGPYEQFF.

This clone was found a few times. As DNA, the CDR3 is TGCGCCAGCAGGTCAAACAGGGGGATCCCCTACGAGCAGTACTTC. It translates to CASRSNRGIPYEQYF. The rearrangement uses TRBV23-1 and TRBJ2-7; 8 bases match TRBD1. TRBV23-1 carries the ORF label, with uncertain function. The length of the CDR3 is 15 residues. The ends lost 6 bases at V and 2 bases at J; junction bases unmatched: 9.

This chain links TRBV6-6 with TRBJ2-5; the D gene is possibly TRBD1 (6 bases). V lost 7 bases, J lost 4 bases, and 19 bases lay in between. CDR3 size: 15 residues. Germline V gene data show CDR1 as MNHNY and CDR2 as SVGAGI (reference sequence). In nucleotides, the CDR3 is TGTGCCAGCACTAAAAAATCGAGGGGGTCAGAGACCCAGTACTTC. Amino acids: CASTKKSRGSETQYF.

The gene calls are TRBV20-1 and TRBJ2-7; D is uncertain. CDR3 size: 10 residues. Germline V gene data show CDR1 as DFQATT and CDR2 as SNEGSKA (reference sequence). V was pared by 3 bases and J by 5 bases, with 5 bases between. CDR3 residues: CSASLDEQYF. The CDR3 coding sequence is TGCAGTGCTAGTCTTGACGAGCAGTACTTC.